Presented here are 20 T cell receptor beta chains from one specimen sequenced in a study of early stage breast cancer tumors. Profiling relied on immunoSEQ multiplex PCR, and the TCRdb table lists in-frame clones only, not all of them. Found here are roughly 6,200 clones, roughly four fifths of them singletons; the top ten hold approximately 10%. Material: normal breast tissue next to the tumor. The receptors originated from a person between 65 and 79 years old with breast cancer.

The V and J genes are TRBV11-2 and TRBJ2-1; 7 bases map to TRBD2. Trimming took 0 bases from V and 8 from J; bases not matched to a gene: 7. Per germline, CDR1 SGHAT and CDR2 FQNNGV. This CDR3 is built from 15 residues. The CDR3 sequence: CASSLDPVRGDEQFF. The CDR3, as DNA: TGTGCCAGCAGCTTAGATCCTGTACGGGGGGATGAGCAGTTCTTC.

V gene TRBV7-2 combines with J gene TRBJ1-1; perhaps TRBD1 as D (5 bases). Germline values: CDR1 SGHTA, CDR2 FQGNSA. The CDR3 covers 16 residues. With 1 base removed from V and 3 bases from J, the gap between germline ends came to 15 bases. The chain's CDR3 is CASSLEAWAGHTEAFF. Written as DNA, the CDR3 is TGTGCCAGCAGCTTAGAGGCTTGGGCAGGGCACACTGAAGCTTTCTTT.

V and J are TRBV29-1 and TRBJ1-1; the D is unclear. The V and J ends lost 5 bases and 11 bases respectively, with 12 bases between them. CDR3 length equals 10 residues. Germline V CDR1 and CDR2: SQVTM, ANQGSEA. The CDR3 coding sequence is TGCAGCGTTCAACATACTACGGCTTTCTTT. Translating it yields CSVQHTTAFF. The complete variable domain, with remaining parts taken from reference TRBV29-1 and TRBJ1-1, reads SAVISQKPSRDICQRGTSLTIQCQVDSQVTMMFWYRQQPGQSLTLIATANQGSEATYESGFVIDKFPISRPNLTFSTLTVSNMSPEDSSIYLCSVQHTTAFFGQGTRLTVV.

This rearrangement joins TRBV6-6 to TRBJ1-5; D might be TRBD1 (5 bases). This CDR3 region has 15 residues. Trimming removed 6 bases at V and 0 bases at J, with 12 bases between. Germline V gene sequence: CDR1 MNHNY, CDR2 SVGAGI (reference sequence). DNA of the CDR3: TGTGCCAGCAGCCGTACAGGTGATAGCAATCAGCCCCAGCATTTT. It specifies CASSRTGDSNQPQHF.

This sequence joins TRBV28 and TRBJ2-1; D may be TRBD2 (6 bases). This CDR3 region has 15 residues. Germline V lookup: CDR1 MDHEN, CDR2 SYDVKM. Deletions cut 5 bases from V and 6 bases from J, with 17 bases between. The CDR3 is CASSNFPGDVNEQFF. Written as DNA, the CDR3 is TGTGCCAGCAGTAACTTCCCGGGAGACGTCAATGAGCAGTTCTTC.

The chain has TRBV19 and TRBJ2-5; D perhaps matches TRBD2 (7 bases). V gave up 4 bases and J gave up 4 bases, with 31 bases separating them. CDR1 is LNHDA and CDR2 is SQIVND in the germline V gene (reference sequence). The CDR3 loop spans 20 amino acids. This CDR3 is CASSTPSDGLLGGVGETQYF. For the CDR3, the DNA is TGTGCCAGTAGTACCCCCTCGGACGGACTTCTAGGGGGGGTCGGAGAGACCCAGTACTTC.

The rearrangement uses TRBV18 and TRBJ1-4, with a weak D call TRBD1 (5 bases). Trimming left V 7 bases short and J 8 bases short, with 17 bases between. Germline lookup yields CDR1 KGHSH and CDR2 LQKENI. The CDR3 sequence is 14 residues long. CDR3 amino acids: CASFGTVDGEKLFF. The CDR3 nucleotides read TGTGCCAGCTTTGGGACTGTCGACGGCGAAAAACTGTTTTTT.

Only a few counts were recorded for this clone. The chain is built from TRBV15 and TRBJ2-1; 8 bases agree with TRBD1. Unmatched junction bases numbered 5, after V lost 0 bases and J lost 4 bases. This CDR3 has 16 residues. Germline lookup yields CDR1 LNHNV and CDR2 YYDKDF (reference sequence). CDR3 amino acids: CATSREDRGMYNEQFF. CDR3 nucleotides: TGTGCCACCAGCAGAGAAGACAGGGGCATGTACAATGAGCAGTTCTTC.

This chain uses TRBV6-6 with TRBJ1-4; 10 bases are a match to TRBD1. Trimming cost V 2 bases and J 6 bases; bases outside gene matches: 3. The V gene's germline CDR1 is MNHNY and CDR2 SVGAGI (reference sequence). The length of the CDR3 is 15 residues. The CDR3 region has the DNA TGTGCCAGCAGTTACGAGGACAGGGGGTATGAAAAACTGTTTTTT. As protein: CASSYEDRGYEKLFF.

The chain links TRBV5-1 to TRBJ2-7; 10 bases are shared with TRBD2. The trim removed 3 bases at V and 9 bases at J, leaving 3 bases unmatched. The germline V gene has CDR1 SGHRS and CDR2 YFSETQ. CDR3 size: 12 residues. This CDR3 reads CASSYTSGMQYF. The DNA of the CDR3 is TGCGCCAGCAGCTATACTAGCGGGATGCAGTACTTC.

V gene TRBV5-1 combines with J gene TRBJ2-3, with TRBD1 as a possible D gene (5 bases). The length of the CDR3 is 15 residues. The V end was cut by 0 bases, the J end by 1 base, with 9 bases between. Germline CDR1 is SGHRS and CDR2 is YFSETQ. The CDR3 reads CASSLALTGTDTQYF. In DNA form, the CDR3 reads TGCGCCAGCAGCTTGGCCCTGACAGGCACAGATACGCAGTATTTT. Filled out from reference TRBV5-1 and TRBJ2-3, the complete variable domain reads KAGVTQTPRYLIKTRGQQVTLSCSPISGHRSVSWYQQTPGQGLQFLFEYFSETQRNKGNFPGRFSGRQFSNSRSEMNVSTLELGDSALYLCASSLALTGTDTQYFGPGTRLTVL.

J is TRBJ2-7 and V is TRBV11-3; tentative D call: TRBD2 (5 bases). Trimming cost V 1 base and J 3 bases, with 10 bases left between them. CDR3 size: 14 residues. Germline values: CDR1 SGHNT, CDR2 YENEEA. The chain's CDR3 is CASSLGGEGYEQYF. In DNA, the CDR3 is TGTGCCAGCAGCTTAGGGGGAGAGGGCTACGAGCAGTACTTC.

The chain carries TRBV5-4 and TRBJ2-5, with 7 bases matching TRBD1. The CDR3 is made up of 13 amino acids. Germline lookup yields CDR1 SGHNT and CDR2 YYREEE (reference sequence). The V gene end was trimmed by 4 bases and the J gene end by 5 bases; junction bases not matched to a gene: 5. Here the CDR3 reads CASSTDRAETQYF. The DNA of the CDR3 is TGTGCCAGCAGCACTGACAGGGCTGAGACCCAGTACTTC.

Here the CDR3 reads CASSQGGGGQTQYF. The CDR3, as DNA: TGTGCCAGCAGCCAAGGGGGGGGAGGACAGACCCAGTACTTC. The rearrangement uses TRBV14 and TRBJ2-5; 7 nucleotides line up with TRBD2. The CDR3 is made up of 14 amino acids. Trimming cost V 1 base and J 6 bases; bases outside gene matches: 5. From germline, CDR1 is SGHDN and CDR2 FVKESK.

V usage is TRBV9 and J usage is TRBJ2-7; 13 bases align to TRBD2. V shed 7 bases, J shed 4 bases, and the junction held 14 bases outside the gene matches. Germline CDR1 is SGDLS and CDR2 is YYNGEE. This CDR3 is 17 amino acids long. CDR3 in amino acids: CASSLTSGGPLGYEQYF. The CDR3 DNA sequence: TGTGCCAGCTCCCTGACTAGCGGGGGGCCCCTAGGTTACGAGCAGTACTTC.

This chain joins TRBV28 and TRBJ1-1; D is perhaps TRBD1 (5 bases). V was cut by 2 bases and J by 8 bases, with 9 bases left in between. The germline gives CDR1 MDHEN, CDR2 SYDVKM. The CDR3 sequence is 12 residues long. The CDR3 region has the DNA TGTGCCAGCAGTTTACAGGGCAGGGAAGCTTTCTTT. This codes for CASSLQGREAFF. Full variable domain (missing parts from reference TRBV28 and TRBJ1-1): DVKVTQSSRYLVKRTGEKVFLECVQDMDHENMFWYRQDPGLGLRLIYFSYDVKMKEKGDIPEGYSVSREKKERFSLILESASTNQTSMYLCASSLQGREAFFGQGTRLTVV.

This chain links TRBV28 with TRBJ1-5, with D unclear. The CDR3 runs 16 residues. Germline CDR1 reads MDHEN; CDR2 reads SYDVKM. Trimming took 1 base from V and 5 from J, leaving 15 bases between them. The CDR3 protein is CASSLLYEYGYQPQHF. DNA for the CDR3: TGTGCCAGCAGTTTATTGTACGAGTACGGGTATCAGCCCCAGCATTTT.

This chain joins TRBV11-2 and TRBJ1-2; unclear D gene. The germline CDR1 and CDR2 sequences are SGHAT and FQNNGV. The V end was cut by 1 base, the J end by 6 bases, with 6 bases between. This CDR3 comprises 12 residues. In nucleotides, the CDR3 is TGTGCCAGCAGCTTAGGGGGAGATGGCTACACCTTC. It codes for CASSLGGDGYTF.

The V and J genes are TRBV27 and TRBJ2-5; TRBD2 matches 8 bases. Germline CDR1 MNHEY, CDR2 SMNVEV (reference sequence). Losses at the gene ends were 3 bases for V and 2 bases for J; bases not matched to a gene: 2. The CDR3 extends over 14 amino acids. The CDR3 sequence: CASSFRGGQETQYF. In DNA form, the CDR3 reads TGTGCCAGCAGTTTTCGCGGGGGGCAAGAGACCCAGTACTTC.

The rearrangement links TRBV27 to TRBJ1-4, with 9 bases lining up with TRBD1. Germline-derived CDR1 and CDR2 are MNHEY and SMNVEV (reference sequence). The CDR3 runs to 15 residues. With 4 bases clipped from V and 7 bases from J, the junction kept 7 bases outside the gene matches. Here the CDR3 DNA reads TGTGCCAGCAGTTCCAGACAGGGGGGAGGTGAAAAACTGTTTTTT. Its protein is CASSSRQGGGEKLFF.